The rows below give T cell receptor beta chains drawn from one sample of a study of cytomegalovirus exposure and HLA in healthy donors. TCRdb's copy holds only in-frame clones and misses some; the assay was immunoSEQ multiplex PCR. The sample records approximately 100,000 clones, 55% to 80% being singletons. The sample taken for sequencing was PBMCs. These receptors all come from a female donor in good health and CMV-seronegative. CDR3s include the opening cysteine and the closing phenylalanine or tryptophan. D genes are given only for firm matches. Size is omitted from some rows. Given values are once, few, many or a class for expanded clones.

V	size	J	D	DNA	CDR3
TRBV6-5	NA	TRBJ1-2	NA	TGTGCCAGCAGTCCTCGGGAAAACTATGGCTACACCTTC	CASSPRENYGYTF
TRBV10-3	NA	TRBJ1-1	NA	TGTGCCATCAGGGGAGGAGGGGTGGAAGCTTTCTTT	CAIRGGGVEAFF
TRBV28	NA	TRBJ2-4	NA	TGTGCCAGCACTGCTTCAAGCGGCATTCAGTACTTC	CASTASSGIQYF
TRBV15	NA	TRBJ1-5	NA	TGTGCCACCAGAGAAGGCAGGGGAGAGGGTCAGCCCCAGCATTTT	CATREGRGEGQPQHF
TRBV7-2	NA	TRBJ2-3	NA	TGTGCCAGCAGCTTGCGTCGTTTGGATACGCAGTATTTT	CASSLRRLDTQYF
TRBV6-1	NA	TRBJ2-1	TRBD2	TGTGCCAGCAGAGCCGGGACTAGCGGGAGTGAGCAGTTCTTC	CASRAGTSGSEQFF
TRBV5-1	NA	TRBJ2-3	NA	TGCGCCAGCAGCTCGGGACGATCCGGGACAACTAGCACAGATACGCAGTATTTT	CASSSGRSGTTSTDTQYF
TRBV7-2	NA	TRBJ2-7	NA	TGTGCCAGCAGCTGGGACACCTACGAGCAGTACTTC	CASSWDTYEQYF
TRBV5-1	few	TRBJ2-2	NA	TGCGCCAGCAGCTTTGTGTCGGAGGTCGGGGAGCTGTTTTTT	CASSFVSEVGELFF
TRBV13	NA	TRBJ2-3	NA	TGTGCCAGCAGCTTTAGGAGAGTAGAGGGCACAGATACGCAGTATTTT	CASSFRRVEGTDTQYF
TRBV19	few	TRBJ1-1	TRBD1	TGTGCCAGTAGTACACAGGGGGACACTGAAGCTTTCTTT	CASSTQGDTEAFF
TRBV10-3	few	TRBJ1-1	NA	TGTGCCATCAGTGAGTCCACGGGGTTTGGGACTGAAGCTTTCTTT	CAISESTGFGTEAFF
TRBV4-3	NA	TRBJ2-1	TRBD1	TGCGCCAGCAGCCAAGAAGGACAGGGGAGAGGACATGAGCAGTTCTTC	CASSQEGQGRGHEQFF
TRBV4-3	NA	TRBJ1-2	NA	TGCGCCAGCAGCCAAAACCTCCGGGGGAGCTATGGCTACACCTTC	CASSQNLRGSYGYTF
TRBV27	NA	TRBJ1-2	TRBD1	TGTGCCAGCAGTTTCCGGGGACAGACTAGACAGGGCTACACCTTC	CASSFRGQTRQGYTF
TRBV7-7	NA	TRBJ2-3	TRBD1	TGTGCTAGCAGCTTAGGGACAGGCGGGGATACGCAGTATTTT	CASSLGTGGDTQYF
TRBV7-9	NA	TRBJ2-1	TRBD2	TGTGCCAGCAGCCCATTTAGTGCGGGACTAGGGGGTAGTGAGCAGTTCTTC	CASSPFSAGLGGSEQFF
TRBV27	NA	TRBJ1-5	NA	TGTGCCAGCAGGTCCAGGGGTAATCAGCCCCAGCATTTT	CASRSRGNQPQHF
TRBV4-1	NA	TRBJ1-5	NA	TGCGCCAGCAGACTACAGGAGAATAGCAATCAGCCCCAGCATTTT	CASRLQENSNQPQHF
TRBV4-3	once	TRBJ1-3	NA	TGCGCCAGCAGCCAAGATGGGGGGTTATACTCTGGAAACACCATATATTTT	CASSQDGGLYSGNTIYF
TRBV7-9	NA	TRBJ1-1	NA	TGTGCCAGCAGCTTAATGCGGATGGAAGCTTTCTTT	CASSLMRMEAFF
TRBV7-2	NA	TRBJ2-1	NA	TGTGCCAGCAGCTTAGGGGGCAGCATCGTCAATGAGCAGTTCTTC	CASSLGGSIVNEQFF
TRBV9	NA	TRBJ1-4	NA	TGTGCCAGCAGCGTAGATGTCGGTGGGGGGGCTAATGAAAAACTGTTTTTT	CASSVDVGGGANEKLFF
TRBV19	few	TRBJ2-7	NA	TGTGCCAGTAGTCCGAGGGCCTGGCGCTACGAGCAGTACTTC	CASSPRAWRYEQYF
TRBV2	NA	TRBJ2-7	NA	TGTGCCAGCAGTGAAGCGAACAGGGTCTACGAGCAGTACTTC	CASSEANRVYEQYF
TRBV7-2	NA	TRBJ2-1	TRBD2	TGTGCCAGCAGCTTAGGCGGGGGGCAGTTCTTC	CASSLGGGQFF